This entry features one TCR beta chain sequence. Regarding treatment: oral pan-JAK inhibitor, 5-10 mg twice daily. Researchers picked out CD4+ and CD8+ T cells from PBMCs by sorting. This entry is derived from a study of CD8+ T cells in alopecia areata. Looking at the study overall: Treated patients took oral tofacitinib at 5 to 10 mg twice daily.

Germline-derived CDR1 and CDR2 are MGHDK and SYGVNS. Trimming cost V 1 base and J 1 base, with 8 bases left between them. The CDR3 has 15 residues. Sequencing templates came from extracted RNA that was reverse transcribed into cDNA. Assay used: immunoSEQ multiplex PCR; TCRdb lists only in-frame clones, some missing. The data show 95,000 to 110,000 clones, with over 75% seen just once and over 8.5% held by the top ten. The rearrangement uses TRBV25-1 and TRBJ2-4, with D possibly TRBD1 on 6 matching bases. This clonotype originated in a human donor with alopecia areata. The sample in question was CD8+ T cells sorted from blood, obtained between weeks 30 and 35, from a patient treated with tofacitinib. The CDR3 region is CASSECQGAKNIQYF. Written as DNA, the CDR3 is TGTGCCAGCAGTGAATGTCAGGGGGCCAAAAACATTCAGTACTTC.